This T cell receptor (beta chain) was sequenced for a study of blood T cell repertoires in COVID-19. Across the whole study: Italy, Spain and the United States were the sources of the convalescent and acute COVID-19 samples.

Germline V gene data show CDR1 as LNHDA and CDR2 as SQIVND (reference sequence). V was pared by 7 bases and J by 5 bases, with 23 bases between. This CDR3 has 16 amino acids. Authors' processing steps: Reference gene primer amplification in the assay estimated nucleated cell counts. Some clones are missing from TCRdb's copy, which holds only in-frame ones; the method was immunoSEQ multiplex PCR. V and J calls and clone size are those listed in that table; D and trimming were worked out from the DNA. The repertoire holds about 300,000 clones, with more than 80% as singletons. The clonotype was recovered from a woman between 50 and 59 years old with COVID-19, enrolled during active disease. The material sequenced was peripheral blood. V gene TRBV19 combines with J gene TRBJ2-5; D is possibly TRBD1 (5 bases). The CDR3 nucleotides read TGTGCCAGTACCAAAGATCGCGATCGCAGGGTCGAGACCCAGTACTTC. This translates into CASTKDRDRRVETQYF.